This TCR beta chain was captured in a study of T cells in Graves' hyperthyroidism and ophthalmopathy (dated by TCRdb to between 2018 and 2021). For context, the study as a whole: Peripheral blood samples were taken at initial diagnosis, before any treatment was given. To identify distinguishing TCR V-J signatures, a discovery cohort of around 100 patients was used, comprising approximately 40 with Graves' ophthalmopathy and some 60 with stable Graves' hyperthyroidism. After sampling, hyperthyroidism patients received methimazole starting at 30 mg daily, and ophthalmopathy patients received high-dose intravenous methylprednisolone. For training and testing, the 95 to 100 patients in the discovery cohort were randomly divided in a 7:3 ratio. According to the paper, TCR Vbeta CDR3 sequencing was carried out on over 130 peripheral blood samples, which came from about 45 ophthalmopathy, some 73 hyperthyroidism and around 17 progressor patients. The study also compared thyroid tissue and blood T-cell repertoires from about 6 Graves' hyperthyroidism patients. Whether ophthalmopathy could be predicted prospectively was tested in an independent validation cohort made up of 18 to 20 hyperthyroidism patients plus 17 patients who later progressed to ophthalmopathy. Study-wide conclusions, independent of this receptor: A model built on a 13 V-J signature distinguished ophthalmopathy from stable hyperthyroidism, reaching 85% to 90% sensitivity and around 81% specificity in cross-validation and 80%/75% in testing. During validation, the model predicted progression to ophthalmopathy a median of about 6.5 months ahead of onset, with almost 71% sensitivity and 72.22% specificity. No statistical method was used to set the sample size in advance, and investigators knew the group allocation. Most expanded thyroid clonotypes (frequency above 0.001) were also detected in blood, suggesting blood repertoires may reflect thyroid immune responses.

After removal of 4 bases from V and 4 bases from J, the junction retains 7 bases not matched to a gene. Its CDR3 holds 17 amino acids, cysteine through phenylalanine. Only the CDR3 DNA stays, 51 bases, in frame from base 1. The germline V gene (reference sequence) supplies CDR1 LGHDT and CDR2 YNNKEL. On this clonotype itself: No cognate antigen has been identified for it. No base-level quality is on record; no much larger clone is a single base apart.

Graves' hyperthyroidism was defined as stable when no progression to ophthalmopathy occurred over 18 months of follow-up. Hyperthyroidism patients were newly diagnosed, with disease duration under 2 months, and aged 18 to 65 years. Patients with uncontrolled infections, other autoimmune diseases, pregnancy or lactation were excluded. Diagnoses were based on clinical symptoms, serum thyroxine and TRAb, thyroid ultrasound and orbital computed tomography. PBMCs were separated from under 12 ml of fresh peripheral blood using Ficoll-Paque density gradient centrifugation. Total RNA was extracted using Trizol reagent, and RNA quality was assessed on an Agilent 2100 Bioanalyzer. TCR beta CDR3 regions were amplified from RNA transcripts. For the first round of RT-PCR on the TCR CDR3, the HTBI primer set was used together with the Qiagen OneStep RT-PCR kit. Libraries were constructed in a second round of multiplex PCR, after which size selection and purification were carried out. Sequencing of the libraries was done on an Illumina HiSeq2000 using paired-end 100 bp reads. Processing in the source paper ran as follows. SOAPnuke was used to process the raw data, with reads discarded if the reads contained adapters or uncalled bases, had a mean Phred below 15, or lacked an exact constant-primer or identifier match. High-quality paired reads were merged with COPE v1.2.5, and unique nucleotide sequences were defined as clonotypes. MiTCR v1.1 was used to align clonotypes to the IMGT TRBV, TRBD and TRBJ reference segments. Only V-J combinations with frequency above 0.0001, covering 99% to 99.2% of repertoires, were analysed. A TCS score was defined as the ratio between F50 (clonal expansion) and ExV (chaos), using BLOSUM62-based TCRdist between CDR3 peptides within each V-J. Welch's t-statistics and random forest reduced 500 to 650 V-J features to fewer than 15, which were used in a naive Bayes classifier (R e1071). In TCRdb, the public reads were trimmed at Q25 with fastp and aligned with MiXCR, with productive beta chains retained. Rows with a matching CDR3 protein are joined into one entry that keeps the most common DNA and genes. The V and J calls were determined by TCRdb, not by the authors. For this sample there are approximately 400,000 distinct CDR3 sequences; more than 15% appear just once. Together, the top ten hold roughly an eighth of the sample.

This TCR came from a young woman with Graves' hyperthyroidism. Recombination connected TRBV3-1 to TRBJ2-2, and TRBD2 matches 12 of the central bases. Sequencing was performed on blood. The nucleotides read TGTGCCAGCAGCCGGTTGGGACTAGCGGGTGGCACCGGGGAGCTGTTTTTT. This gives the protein CASSRLGLAGGTGELFF.